This T cell receptor beta chain emerged from a study of cytomegalovirus exposure and HLA in healthy donors. CDR3 length: 15 amino acids. Trimming pared 2 bases from V and 8 bases from J, leaving 15 bases between. Germline lookup yields CDR1 LNHDA and CDR2 SQIVND (reference sequence). Clones were read by immunoSEQ multiplex PCR, and TCRdb kept only the in-frame ones, dropping some. The table shows 250,000 to 400,000 clones, with approximately 88% occurring only once. The origin of this receptor is a man aged 30-40 years in good health and CMV-seronegative. The chain combines TRBV19 with TRBJ1-4, with D possibly TRBD1 on 5 matching bases. Source material: PBMCs. The CDR3 nucleotides read TGTGCCAGTAGTATAAGTAGGGTAAGGGGCGAAAAACTGTTTTTT. Its translation is CASSISRVRGEKLFF.